Below, one T cell receptor beta chain is given with its context. Amplification used 60 Vbeta primers and 13 Jbeta primers. Data came from immunoSEQ multiplex PCR; TCRdb stores just in-frame clones and leaves some out. The sample has about 130,000 clones, approximately 81% seen once. The sample is drawn from a study of cytomegalovirus exposure and HLA in healthy donors. The CDR3 consists of 17 residues. V lost 0 bases to trimming and J lost 0 bases, with 9 bases between them. The germline V gene has CDR1 MGHRA and CDR2 YSYEKL. The chain links TRBV4-1 to TRBJ1-6; D ambiguous. This clonotype was sampled from a man younger than 35 in good health and CMV-seronegative. Sequenced: PBMCs. Here the CDR3 reads CASSQEGASSYNSPLHF. CDR3 DNA sequence: TGCGCCAGCAGCCAAGAAGGAGCTAGCTCCTATAATTCACCCCTCCACTTT.